This is a list of T cell receptor beta chains from one sample in a study of blood T cell repertoires in COVID-19. Generated by immunoSEQ multiplex PCR, the TCRdb table keeps only in-frame clones and is missing some. This table holds approximately 300,000 clones, about 93% found once. Material for sequencing was peripheral blood. All receptors derive from a woman in her twenties or thirties with COVID-19, enrolled during active disease. Each CDR3 is given with its conserved first and last residue. A D gene is named only where the DNA matches it firmly. Rows may omit the clone size; those that give it use once, few, many or a size class.

>TRBJ2-7|few|-|TRBV27
CASSLVGGEQYF
TGTGCCAGCAGTTTGGTAGGCGGCGAGCAGTACTTC
>TRBJ1-2|-|-|TRBV2
CASRRTDVGGYTF
TGTGCCAGCAGACGGACAGATGTCGGCGGCTACACCTTC
>TRBJ2-3|-|-|TRBV2
CASAGGTDTQYF
TGTGCCAGCGCAGGGGGCACAGATACGCAGTATTTT
>TRBJ2-7|-|TRBD1|TRBV7-9
CASSSDRVREQYF
TGTGCCAGCAGCTCGGACAGGGTGAGGGAGCAGTACTTC
>TRBJ1-5|-|-|TRBV28
CASSLQAGQPQHF
TGTGCCAGCAGTTTACAGGCCGGTCAGCCCCAGCATTTT
>TRBJ2-5|-|-|TRBV5-1
CASSLGAPVNQYF
TGCGCCAGCAGCTTGGGTGCACCGGTGAACCAGTACTTC
>TRBJ2-3|-|TRBD1|TRBV15
CATSRDQGQNTDTQYF
TGTGCCACCAGCAGAGATCAGGGACAGAACACAGATACGCAGTATTTT
>TRBJ1-4|-|TRBD1|TRBV28
CASRKGGQVHEKLFF
TGTGCCAGCAGGAAAGGGGGACAGGTTCATGAAAAACTGTTTTTT
>TRBJ1-2|-|TRBD1|TRBV28
CASSFPGQGDYGYTF
TGTGCCAGCAGTTTTCCGGGACAGGGGGACTATGGCTACACCTTC
>TRBJ2-2|few|-|TRBV9
CASSAQGSGELFF
TGTGCCAGCAGCGCACAGGGTTCCGGGGAGCTGTTTTTT
>TRBJ2-5|-|TRBD1|TRBV30
CAWSASSRGETQYF
TGTGCCTGGAGTGCCTCAAGCAGGGGGGAGACCCAGTACTTC
>TRBJ1-6|-|-|TRBV6-1
CASSEALPGTRGSPLHF
TGTGCCAGCAGTGAAGCGCTCCCCGGGACACGAGGCTCACCCCTCCACTTT
>TRBJ2-2|-|TRBD1|TRBV28
CASSLGTGGTGELFF
TGTGCCAGCAGTTTAGGGACAGGGGGCACCGGGGAGCTGTTTTTT
>TRBJ1-1|-|-|TRBV3-1/TRBV3-2
CASSQERREDEAFF
TGTGCCAGCAGCCAGGAAAGAAGGGAGGACGAAGCTTTCTTT
>TRBJ1-1|-|-|TRBV11-2
CASSLGTATEAFF
TGTGCCAGCAGCTTAGGGACAGCCACTGAAGCTTTCTTT
>TRBJ2-7|few|-|TRBV9
CASSVGGQGGAYEQYF
TGTGCCAGCAGCGTAGGAGGGCAGGGGGGCGCCTACGAGCAGTACTTC
>TRBJ2-3|-|TRBD2|TRBV10-1
CASSETSGSGDTQYF
TGCGCCAGCAGTGAGACTAGCGGGAGTGGAGATACGCAGTATTTT
>TRBJ2-7|-|-|TRBV27
CASRPGHTYEQYF
TGTGCCAGCAGACCGGGACACACTTACGAGCAGTACTTC
>TRBJ1-6|once|TRBD1|TRBV7-8
CASSLSGTGNSPLHF
TGTGCCAGCAGCCTATCCGGGACAGGGAATTCACCCCTCCACTTT
>TRBJ1-2|-|TRBD1|TRBV28
CASSPWDRDGYTF
TGTGCCAGCAGTCCTTGGGACAGGGATGGCTACACCTTC
>TRBJ2-7|-|TRBD2|TRBV3-1/TRBV3-2
CASSQSSGRYEQYF
TGTGCCAGCAGCCAGAGTAGCGGGAGGTACGAGCAGTACTTC
>TRBJ2-7|-|TRBD1|TRBV6-5
CASRQGSSYEQYF
TGTGCCAGCAGACAGGGGTCTTCCTACGAGCAGTACTTC
>TRBJ1-3|-|TRBD1|TRBV6-2/TRBV6-3
CASSPTPGTDSGNTIYF
TGTGCCAGCAGTCCGACGCCTGGGACAGACTCTGGAAACACCATATATTTT
>TRBJ1-6|-|-|TRBV20-1
CSASGGGNSPLHF
TGCAGTGCTAGTGGCGGGGGTAATTCACCCCTCCACTTT
>TRBJ2-1|-|TRBD2|TRBV25-1
CASSDTTIAGGSNNEQFF
TGTGCCAGCAGTGACACAACCATAGCGGGAGGCTCTAACAATGAGCAGTTCTTC
>TRBJ2-4|-|TRBD1|TRBV7-9
CASSLTGVYAQYF
TGTGCCAGCAGCCTTACAGGGGTATACGCTCAGTACTTC
>TRBJ1-3|-|-|TRBV3-1/TRBV3-2
CASSRPESGRADTIYF
TGTGCCAGCAGCCGCCCTGAAAGTGGGCGGGCTGACACCATATATTTT